The entry below describes one T cell receptor (beta chain). TCRdb's copy holds only in-frame clones and misses some; the assay was immunoSEQ multiplex PCR. The profile shows over 100,000 clones, 75% to 95% of them singletons. CDR3 length: 11 residues. Germline V gene lookup returns CDR1 MDHEN and CDR2 SYDVKM. Trimming removed 11 bases from V and 5 bases from J, with 12 bases in between. These data come from a study of control samples from healthy donors and cancer patients. This receptor was taken from a man aged 40-49 years in good health. Material: blood. This chain connects TRBV28 to TRBJ1-2, with D perhaps matching TRBD1 (5 bases). The CDR3 DNA follows: TGTGCCGGGGGGGTAGGGTATGGCTACACCTTC. It translates to CAGGVGYGYTF.